These 13 T cell receptor beta chains were sequenced from one sample in a study of blood T cell repertoires in COVID-19 (TCRdb year 2020). The library was prepared using the immunoSEQ multiplex PCR assay. Sourced from immuneACCESS, this table was stored by TCRdb with only in-frame sequences that have V and J called. A share of the clones is absent; for the studies checked, an unresolved V gene accounts for under half, and the remainder has no known explanation. The sample has 45,000 to 65,000 clones on record, roughly 87% of them singletons. 5.1% of the sample rests with the top ten. Sequencing was performed on peripheral blood. These receptors all stem from an elderly man in a cohort sampled during active COVID-19.

This rearrangement joins TRBV2 to TRBJ2-7; TRBD1 matches 7 bases. Germline CDR1 and CDR2: SNHLY and FYNNEI. V lost 3 bases to trimming and J lost 5 bases; unmatched junction nucleotides: 4. The CDR3 covers 13 residues. CDR3 amino acids: CASSDNRGHEQYF. The DNA for the CDR3 is TGTGCCAGCAGTGATAACAGGGGCCACGAGCAGTACTTC.

V gene TRBV10-3 combines with J gene TRBJ2-1; TRBD2 matches at 9 bases. Germline CDR1 ENHRY, CDR2 SYGVKD. The trim removed 10 bases at V and 8 bases at J, leaving 12 bases unmatched. The CDR3 length is 14 residues. Here the CDR3 DNA reads TGTGCCACCCTTGGCGGGGGGGTCGGTGATGAGCAGTTCTTC. This gives the protein CATLGGGVGDEQFF.

The genes are TRBV25-1 and TRBJ1-2; D call uncertain. Germline V gene sequence: CDR1 MGHDK, CDR2 SYGVNS. The CDR3 is 14 residues long. Trimming left V 1 base short and J 2 bases short, with 8 bases between. The CDR3 region is CASSEWGGNYGYTF. The CDR3 DNA sequence: TGTGCCAGCAGTGAATGGGGAGGCAACTATGGCTACACCTTC.

The chain couples TRBV3-1 (or the pseudogene TRBV3-2) to TRBJ1-1; D call uncertain. Germline-derived CDR1 and CDR2 are LGHDT and YNNKEL (reference sequence). The V end was cut by 4 bases, the J end by 0 bases, with 9 bases between. This CDR3 spans 14 amino acids. The chain's CDR3 is CASSRYEMNTEAFF. The DNA for the CDR3 is TGTGCCAGCAGCCGCTATGAAATGAACACTGAAGCTTTCTTT.

Comments on this clone: The same CDR3 can be traced to other DNA sequences in this sample. The chain couples TRBV30 to TRBJ2-7, with a tentative D call TRBD1 (7 bases). Germline CDR1 reads GTSNPN; CDR2 reads SVGIG (reference sequence). This CDR3 comprises 14 residues. V lost 1 base and J 6 bases, leaving 16 bases between the germline ends. CDR3 sequence (DNA): TGTGCCTGGAGTGCTTTGGAGGGGGCGGGCGAGCAGTACTTC. Translation: CAWSALEGAGEQYF.

By share, this clone counts as large (0.1 to 1%). This chain links TRBV19 with TRBJ2-3; 12 positions agree with TRBD2. This CDR3 region has 16 residues. Unmatched junction bases numbered 4, after V lost 5 bases and J lost 1 base. CDR1 and CDR2 from the germline V gene are LNHDA and SQIVND (reference sequence). The CDR3 loop reads CASSLGLAGGTDTQYF. The CDR3 DNA follows: TGTGCCAGTAGTCTGGGACTAGCGGGCGGCACAGATACGCAGTATTTT.

CDR3 nucleotides: TGTGCCAGCGGAGTAAGCTCCTACAATGAGCAGTTCTTC. Translating it yields CASGVSSYNEQFF. The V and J genes are TRBV6-1 and TRBJ2-1; D remains ambiguous. The CDR3 runs to 13 residues. Germline V lookup: CDR1 MNHNS, CDR2 SASEGT. Trimming removed 8 bases at V and 0 bases at J, with 8 bases between.

The chain combines TRBV10-3 with TRBJ2-1; TRBD1 is a possible D gene (6 bases). V lost 2 bases, J lost 0 bases, and 8 bases lay in between. Germline V gene lookup returns CDR1 ENHRY and CDR2 SYGVKD. The length of the CDR3 is 15 residues. The CDR3 region is CAISEGQSSYNEQFF. The CDR3 nucleotides read TGTGCCATCAGTGAGGGACAGAGCTCCTACAATGAGCAGTTCTTC.

This clone came up a few times. The CDR3 region is CASSPRQENTGELFF. The CDR3, as DNA: TGTGCCAGCTCACCACGACAGGAGAACACCGGGGAGCTGTTTTTT. The gene calls are TRBV18 and TRBJ2-2; TRBD1 might be the D (6 bases). Germline-derived CDR1 and CDR2 are KGHSH and LQKENI. Trimming pared 1 base from V and 1 base from J, leaving 7 bases between. The CDR3 consists of 15 residues.

The J gene is TRBJ2-1, the V gene TRBV9; TRBD2 might be the D (5 bases). The germline V gene encodes CDR1 SGDLS and CDR2 YYNGEE. With 4 bases removed from V and 9 bases from J, the gap between germline ends came to 14 bases. The CDR3 is 13 amino acids. CDR3 loop: CASSPEIAPEQFF. The CDR3 DNA is TGTGCCAGCAGCCCAGAGATAGCGCCTGAGCAGTTCTTC.

The chain recombines TRBV7-2 with TRBJ1-5; maybe TRBD1 (5 bases). With 0 bases removed from V and 0 bases from J, the gap between germline ends came to 9 bases. This CDR3 has 16 amino acids. The germline CDR1 and CDR2 sequences are SGHTA and FQGNSA. CDR3 bases: TGTGCCAGCAGCTTAGCAGGGGTTTATAGCAATCAGCCCCAGCATTTT. Translated, it gives CASSLAGVYSNQPQHF.

The chain carries TRBV6-5 and TRBJ2-7; TRBD1 aligns across 7 bases. The CDR3 has 13 residues. The trim removed 6 bases at V and 0 bases at J, leaving 2 bases unmatched. The germline V gene encodes CDR1 MNHEY and CDR2 SVGAGI. Here the CDR3 DNA reads TGTGCCAGCAGAGCAGGGGGCTCCTACGAGCAGTACTTC. Protein product: CASRAGGSYEQYF.

This clone appeared a single time. The chain has TRBV9 and TRBJ1-1, with D perhaps TRBD1 (5 bases). Germline V gene sequence: CDR1 SGDLS, CDR2 YYNGEE. CDR3 length equals 16 residues. Trimming pared 0 bases from V and 4 bases from J, leaving 16 bases between. The CDR3 region has the DNA TGTGCCAGCAGCGTAGCTCCCGGCGACAGACGCACTGAAGCTTTCTTT. This sequence encodes CASSVAPGDRRTEAFF.